These 22 T cell receptor beta chains were all obtained from the same sample, sequenced in a study of blood T cell repertoires in COVID-19. Here immunoSEQ multiplex PCR was the method, and the copy in TCRdb shows in-frame clones only, minus some. This sample has 55,000 to 75,000 clones, with about 81% found just once. Sequenced: peripheral blood. Every receptor here comes from a man older than 75 with acute or convalescent COVID-19.

This clone was seen just once. The CDR3 DNA reads as TGTGCCAGCAAGGGGCAGGGCATGTACAATGAGCAGTTCTTC. Translated, it gives CASKGQGMYNEQFF. The J gene is TRBJ2-1, the V gene TRBV7-2; TRBD1 is a possible D gene (5 bases). CDR1 and CDR2 (germline): SGHTA, FQGNSA. Trimming removed 7 bases from V and 4 bases from J, with 14 bases in between. This CDR3 is built from 14 residues.

The chain joins TRBV2 to TRBJ1-5, with TRBD1 matching over 7 bases. The V gene end was trimmed by 7 bases and the J gene end by 4 bases; junction bases not matched to a gene: 4. The CDR3 totals 13 residues. Germline CDR1 SNHLY, CDR2 FYNNEI. CDR3 in DNA: TGTGCCAGCATCAGCAGGGGGAATCAGCCCCAGCATTTT. Protein sequence: CASISRGNQPQHF.

The V gene is TRBV6-5, the J gene TRBJ2-7; D perhaps matches TRBD1 (6 bases). V gave up 10 bases and J gave up 3 bases, with 19 bases separating them. The CDR3 sequence is 14 residues long. Germline V gene sequence: CDR1 MNHEY, CDR2 SVGAGI. The CDR3 loop is CATSPGVLGYEQYF. CDR3 DNA: TGTGCCACTTCCCCAGGGGTCTTGGGCTACGAGCAGTACTTC.

The chain carries TRBV24-1 and TRBJ2-1; D gene ambiguous. This CDR3 is built from 12 residues. Trimming pared 5 bases from V and 7 bases from J, leaving 8 bases between. Germline V gives CDR1 KGHDR, CDR2 SFDVKD. CDR3 sequence reads: CATSVEANEQFF. In nucleotides, the CDR3 is TGTGCCACCAGTGTGGAAGCGAATGAGCAGTTCTTC.

The gene calls are TRBV28 and TRBJ2-1; 7 bases align to TRBD2. There are 15 residues in the CDR3. J lost 8 bases, V lost 3 bases, and 10 bases had no gene match. The V gene's germline CDR1 is MDHEN and CDR2 SYDVKM. The CDR3 nucleotides read TGTGCCAGCAGTTTTGGTTCAGGTCGGGGGGATGAGCAGTTCTTC. Translation gives CASSFGSGRGDEQFF.

This rearrangement joins TRBV19 to TRBJ1-6, with 9 positions matching TRBD1. Germline CDR1 LNHDA, CDR2 SQIVND (reference sequence). The CDR3 spans 16 residues. Trimming removed 1 base from V and 10 bases from J; junction bases left unmatched: 8. The CDR3 sequence: CASSIGTGVIGSPLHF. CDR3 bases: TGTGCCAGTAGTATAGGGACAGGGGTAATTGGCTCACCCCTCCACTTT.

This clone has a single count. The V call is TRBV11-2, the J call TRBJ1-1; TRBD1 matches 9 bases. The germline gives CDR1 SGHAT, CDR2 FQNNGV. The CDR3 has 14 amino acids. V lost 5 bases, J lost 12 bases, and 13 bases stayed unmatched. The CDR3 bases are TGTGCCAGCAGCCAAACCGGGACAGGGTCAGGAACTTTCTTT. It yields the protein CASSQTGTGSGTFF.

The rearrangement uses TRBV19 and TRBJ1-3; D is uncertain. Trimming cost V 2 bases and J 2 bases, with 7 bases left between them. The germline CDR1 and CDR2 sequences are LNHDA and SQIVND (reference sequence). This CDR3 region has 14 residues. As DNA, the CDR3 is TGTGCCAGTAGTATATCCCCAGCTGGAAACACCATATATTTT. Its translation is CASSISPAGNTIYF.

The chain carries TRBV4-1 and TRBJ1-3; 7 nucleotides agree with TRBD1. Germline assignment: CDR1 MGHRA and CDR2 YSYEKL. J gave up 3 bases and V 6 bases, and 8 bases lay outside the gene matches. The CDR3 runs 15 residues. The CDR3 is CASRPIQGYGNTIYF. The CDR3 region has the DNA TGCGCCAGCAGACCGATACAGGGGTATGGAAACACCATATATTTT.

This chain uses TRBV7-2 with TRBJ2-5; TRBD1 agrees at 9 bases. The CDR3 spans 15 residues. With 6 bases clipped from V and 5 bases from J, the junction kept 10 bases outside the gene matches. Germline V gene lookup returns CDR1 SGHTA and CDR2 FQGNSA. The CDR3 region has the DNA TGTGCCAGCAGGGCCCAGGGGACAGGGAGGGAGACCCAGTACTTC. Translated, it gives CASRAQGTGRETQYF.

The J gene is TRBJ2-7, the V gene TRBV3-1 (or the pseudogene TRBV3-2); 11 nucleotides agree with TRBD2. Germline CDR1 and CDR2: LGHDT and YNNKEL (reference sequence). There are 14 residues in the CDR3. The J segment lost 4 bases and the V segment lost 5 bases, leaving 4 bases of the junction unmatched. The CDR3 loop reads CASSISGGEYEQYF. CDR3 nucleotide sequence: TGTGCCAGCAGCATTAGCGGGGGGGAGTACGAGCAGTACTTC.

The rearrangement joins TRBV5-1 to TRBJ2-5, with TRBD2 as a possible D gene (6 bases). V dropped 3 bases and J dropped 5 bases, with 17 bases sitting between them. The germline CDR1 and CDR2 sequences are SGHRS and YFSETQ. This CDR3 has 15 amino acids. The CDR3 protein is CASSWGVSAQETQYF. CDR3 in DNA: TGCGCCAGCAGCTGGGGGGTTTCAGCTCAGGAGACCCAGTACTTC.

V gene TRBV19 combines with J gene TRBJ2-7; D is perhaps TRBD2 (7 bases). The CDR3 totals 14 residues. Germline CDR1 and CDR2: LNHDA and SQIVND (reference sequence). With 8 bases removed from V and 0 bases from J, the gap between germline ends came to 14 bases. The CDR3 sequence is CASRSGGSSYEQYF. CDR3 DNA: TGTGCCAGTCGCTCGGGGGGCAGCTCCTACGAGCAGTACTTC. The variable domain in full, completed from reference TRBV19 and TRBJ2-7, reads DGGITQSPKYLFRKEGQNVTLSCEQNLNHDAMYWYRQDPGQGLRLIYYSQIVNDFQKGDIAEGYSVSREKKESFPLTVTSAQKNPTAFYLCASRSGGSSYEQYFGPGTRLTVT.

The V call is TRBV12-3 or TRBV12-4, the J call TRBJ1-2, with D unresolved. V lost 8 bases and J lost 6, with 16 bases in between. CDR3 length: 13 amino acids. Here the CDR3 DNA reads TGTGCCAGCTCCCCTTACGGTGTCGATGGCTACACCTTC. This sequence encodes CASSPYGVDGYTF.

The genes are TRBV5-1 and TRBJ2-5, with a tentative D call TRBD2 (6 bases). Germline CDR1 SGHRS, CDR2 YFSETQ. The CDR3 has 16 amino acids. V lost 1 base and J lost 7, with 20 bases in between. DNA for the CDR3: TGCGCCAGCAGCTTGAATTTTGGTAATGCGGGGACGACCCAGTACTTC. Protein: CASSLNFGNAGTTQYF.

A single count supports this clone. The chain links TRBV7-2 to TRBJ2-6; D perhaps matches TRBD1 (5 bases). Germline lookup yields CDR1 SGHTA and CDR2 FQGNSA. Trimming cost V 5 bases and J 0 bases, with 8 bases left between them. The CDR3 length is 15 residues. The CDR3 sequence is CASSQQGSGANVLTF. DNA of the CDR3: TGTGCCAGCAGCCAGCAGGGCTCTGGGGCCAACGTCCTGACTTTC.

In its sample, this clone was seen a few times. The V gene is TRBV5-6, the J gene TRBJ2-3; no firm D call. Germline V lookup: CDR1 SGHDT, CDR2 YYEEEE. The length of the CDR3 is 14 residues. The ends were cut back, 0 bases at V and 6 bases at J, with 11 bases in the middle. CDR3 amino acids: CASSLVLAGDTQYF. The CDR3 nucleotides read TGTGCCAGCAGCTTGGTGCTTGCCGGGGATACGCAGTATTTT.

The chain combines TRBV2 with TRBJ1-1, with 8 bases lining up with TRBD1. Germline CDR1 and CDR2: SNHLY and FYNNEI. V gave up 6 bases and J gave up 1 base; unmatched junction bases: 7. CDR3 length equals 15 residues. The DNA for the CDR3 is TGTGCCAGCAGGGGGTTGACAGGGGAGAACACTGAAGCTTTCTTT. It specifies CASRGLTGENTEAFF.

J is TRBJ2-4 and V is TRBV4-2; perhaps TRBD2 as D (7 bases). Germline CDR1 and CDR2: LGHNA and YNFKEQ. Trimming cost V 4 bases and J 3 bases, with 13 bases left between them. There are 15 residues in the CDR3. Here the CDR3 reads CASSLRGADKNIQYF. CDR3 DNA sequence: TGTGCCAGCAGCCTCCGGGGGGCGGACAAAAACATTCAGTACTTC.

The V call is TRBV7-3, the J call TRBJ1-6; no clear D. Trimming took off 5 bases at V and 10 bases at J, with 18 bases between the two ends. This CDR3 is built from 15 residues. From germline, CDR1 is SGHTA and CDR2 FQGTGA. The CDR3 protein is CASSPGLPGRSPLHF. DNA of the CDR3: TGTGCCAGCAGCCCCGGTCTGCCCGGTCGATCACCCCTCCACTTT.

This chain uses TRBV5-4 with TRBJ1-2; a weak D match, TRBD1 (6 bases). V was trimmed by 0 bases and J by 3 bases, leaving 12 bases between them. The V gene's germline CDR1 is SGHNT and CDR2 YYREEE (reference sequence). The CDR3 is made up of 15 amino acids. The chain's CDR3 is CASSLGGQQYYGYTF. Written as DNA, the CDR3 is TGTGCCAGCAGCTTGGGAGGACAGCAATACTATGGCTACACCTTC.

The chain uses TRBV9 and TRBJ2-1, with TRBD2 identical over 16 bases. V lost 1 base and J lost 4; bases outside the gene matches: 11. Per germline, CDR1 SGDLS and CDR2 YYNGEE. The CDR3 loop spans 20 amino acids. This CDR3 reads CASSVQGLAGGGARYNEQFF. In DNA, the CDR3 is TGTGCCAGCAGCGTACAGGGACTAGCGGGAGGGGGGGCCCGTTACAATGAGCAGTTCTTC. The whole variable domain, remainder taken from reference TRBV9 and TRBJ2-1, is DSGVTQTPKHLITATGQRVTLRCSPRSGDLSVYWYQQSLDQGLQFLIQYYNGEERAKGNILERFSAQQFPDLHSELNLSSLELGDSALYFCASSVQGLAGGGARYNEQFFGPGTRLTVL.